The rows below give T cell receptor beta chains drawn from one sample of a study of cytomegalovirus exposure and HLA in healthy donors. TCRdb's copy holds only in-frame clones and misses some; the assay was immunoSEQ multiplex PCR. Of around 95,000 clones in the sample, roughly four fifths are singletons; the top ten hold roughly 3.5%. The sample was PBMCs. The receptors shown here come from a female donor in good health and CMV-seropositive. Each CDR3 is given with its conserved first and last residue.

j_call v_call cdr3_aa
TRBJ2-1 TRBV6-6 CASSYRAGSSYNEQFF
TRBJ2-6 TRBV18 CASSNTSGANVLTF
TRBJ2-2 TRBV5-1 CASSWDLAGDGTGELFF
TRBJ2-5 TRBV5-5 CANREGGFLGGGAGETQYF
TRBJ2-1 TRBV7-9 CASSLTGTDEQFF
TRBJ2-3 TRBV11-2 CASSPGLASARSTDTQYF
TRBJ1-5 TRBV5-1 CASSTGTGANQPQHF
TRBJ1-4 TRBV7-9 CASSSSPGQGGEKLFF
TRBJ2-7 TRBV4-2 CASSQDYARDYEQYF
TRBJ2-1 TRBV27 CASSLGLSSVTYNEQFF
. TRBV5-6 CASSLRGLGVYEQYF
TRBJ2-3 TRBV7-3 CASSPGGPTDTQYF
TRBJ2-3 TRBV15 CATSRDLDSGTSTDTQYF
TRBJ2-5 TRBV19 CASSARQGQTQYF
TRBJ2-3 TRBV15 CATSSGTVAGGADTQYF
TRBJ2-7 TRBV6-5 CASSWGSGRAEQYF
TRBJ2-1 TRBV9 CASSSDSRGTWVQQFF
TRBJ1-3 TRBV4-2 CASSQGWLSGNTIYF
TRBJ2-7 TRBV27 CASSAGAFYEQYF
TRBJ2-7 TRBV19 CASSPGTGVSYEQYF
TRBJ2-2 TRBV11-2 CASRGDWNTGELFF
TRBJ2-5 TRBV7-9 CASSDTAKSQYF
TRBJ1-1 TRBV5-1 CASSRSGAGSMNTEAFF
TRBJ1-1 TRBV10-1 CASSDSGGREAFF
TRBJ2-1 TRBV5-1 CASSRDGTGVYNEQFF
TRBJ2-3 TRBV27 CASSLSPGSSTDTQYF
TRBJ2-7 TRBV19 CASSVPGVHEQYF
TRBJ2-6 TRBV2 CASRRTPRAGANVLTF
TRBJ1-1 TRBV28 CASSSSQGQRGRAFF
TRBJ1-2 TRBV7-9 CASSSNPGQGVKNYGYPF
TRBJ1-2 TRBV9 CASSVATDGVGYGYTF
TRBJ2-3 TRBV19 CASARTGGAPITTDTQYF
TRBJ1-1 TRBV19 CASSIYVGQGSTEAFF
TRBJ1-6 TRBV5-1 CAGSSRESNSPLHF
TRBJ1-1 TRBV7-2 CASSLLQNTEAFF
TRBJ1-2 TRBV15 CATSRDLGLWDSKYNYGYTF
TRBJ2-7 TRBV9 CASSAGNQYEQYF
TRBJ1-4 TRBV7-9 CASSPAARANEKLFF
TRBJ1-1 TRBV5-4 CASSQGTGVTEAFF
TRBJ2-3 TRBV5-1 CASSSGQGPSSTDTQYF
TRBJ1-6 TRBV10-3 CAISESGSLGPLHF
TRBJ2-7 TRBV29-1 CSAMGQGDEQYF
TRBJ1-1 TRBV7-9 CSSSLRGSEAFF
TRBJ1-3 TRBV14 CASSLRQSSGNTIYF
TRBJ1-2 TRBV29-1 CSAQKGQGGYYGYTF